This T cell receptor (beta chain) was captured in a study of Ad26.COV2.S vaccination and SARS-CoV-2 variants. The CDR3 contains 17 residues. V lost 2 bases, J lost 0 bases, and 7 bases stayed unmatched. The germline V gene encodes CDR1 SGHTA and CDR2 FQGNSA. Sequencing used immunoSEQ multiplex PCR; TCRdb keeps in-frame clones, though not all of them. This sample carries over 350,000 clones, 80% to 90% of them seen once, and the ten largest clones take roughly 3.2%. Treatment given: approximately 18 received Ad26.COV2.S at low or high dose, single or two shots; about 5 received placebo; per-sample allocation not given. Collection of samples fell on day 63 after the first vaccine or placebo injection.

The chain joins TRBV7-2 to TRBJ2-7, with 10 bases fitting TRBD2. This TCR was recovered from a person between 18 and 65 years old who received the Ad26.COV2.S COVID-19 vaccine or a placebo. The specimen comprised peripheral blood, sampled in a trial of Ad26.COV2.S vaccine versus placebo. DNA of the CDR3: TGTGCCAGCAGCTTACCGGGACTAGCGCTGAGCTCCTACGAGCAGTACTTC. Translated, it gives CASSLPGLALSSYEQYF.